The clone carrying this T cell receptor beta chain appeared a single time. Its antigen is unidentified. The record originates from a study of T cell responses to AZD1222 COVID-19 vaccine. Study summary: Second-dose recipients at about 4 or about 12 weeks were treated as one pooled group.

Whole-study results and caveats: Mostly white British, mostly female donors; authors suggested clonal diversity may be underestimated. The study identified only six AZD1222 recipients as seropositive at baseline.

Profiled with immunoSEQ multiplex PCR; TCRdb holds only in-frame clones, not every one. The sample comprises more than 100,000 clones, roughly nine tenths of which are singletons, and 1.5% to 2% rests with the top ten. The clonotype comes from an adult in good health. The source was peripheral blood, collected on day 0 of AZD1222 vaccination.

The CDR3 DNA sequence: TGTGCCAGCTCACCTGGCGGTGGGGAAAAACTGTTTTTT. Its protein is CASSPGGGEKLFF. J is TRBJ1-4 and V is TRBV18; D uncertain. The germline V and J ends were trimmed by 3 bases and 8 bases, with 10 bases remaining between them. Germline assignment: CDR1 KGHSH and CDR2 LQKENI. There are 13 residues in the CDR3. The full variable domain, its missing parts supplied by reference TRBV18 and TRBJ1-4, is NAGVMQNPRHLVRRRGQEARLRCSPMKGHSHVYWYRQLPEEGLKFMVYLQKENIIDESGMPKERFSAEFPKEGPSILRIQQVVRGDSAAYFCASSPGGGEKLFFGSGTQLSVL.